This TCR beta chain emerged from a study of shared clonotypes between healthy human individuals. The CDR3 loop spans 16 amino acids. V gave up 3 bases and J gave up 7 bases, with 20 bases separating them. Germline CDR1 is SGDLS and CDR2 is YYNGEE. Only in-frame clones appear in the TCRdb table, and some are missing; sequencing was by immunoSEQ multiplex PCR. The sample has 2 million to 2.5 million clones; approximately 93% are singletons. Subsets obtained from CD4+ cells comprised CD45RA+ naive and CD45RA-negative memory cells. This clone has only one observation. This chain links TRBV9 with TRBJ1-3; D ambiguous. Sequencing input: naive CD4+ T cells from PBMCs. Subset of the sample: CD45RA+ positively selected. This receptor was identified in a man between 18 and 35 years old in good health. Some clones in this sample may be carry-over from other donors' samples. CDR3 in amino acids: CASSAHTSPRGNTIYF. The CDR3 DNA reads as TGTGCCAGCAGCGCACACACTTCTCCCCGCGGGAACACCATATATTTT. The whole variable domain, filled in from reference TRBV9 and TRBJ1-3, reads DSGVTQTPKHLITATGQRVTLRCSPRSGDLSVYWYQQSLDQGLQFLIQYYNGEERAKGNILERFSAQQFPDLHSELNLSSLELGDSALYFCASSAHTSPRGNTIYFGEGSWLTVV.